This T cell receptor beta chain comes out of a study of blood T cell repertoires in COVID-19 (dated by TCRdb to the early 2020s). Broadly, across the study: Collaborator samples came from the United States, Italy and Spain and covered acute and convalescent phases of COVID-19. HLA class I and class II types, where available, came from metadata supplied by the sample provider rather than from assay-based typing. Nearly every sample came with metadata listing a de-identified subject ID, COVID-19 status, age in years and sex. A freely available public database, intended as a resource for researchers studying the immune response to SARS-CoV-2, is where the repertoires were released. The prospective study material was composed of cDNA or gDNA derived from T cells, B-cell-depleted T cells, or PBMCs. Deeply sampled blood TCRbeta repertoires from subjects exposed to, actively infected with, or recovered from COVID-19 were included in the dataset. The samples were drawn from the first 160 participants of the ongoing ImmuneRACE study and from under 1,500 subjects provided by 6 global collaborators. What the research found in general, with its limitations: The amount of clinical and demographic metadata varied by source and participant and was provided uncurated.

TCRbeta CDR3 regions were amplified from genomic DNA by means of the immunoSEQ Assay, a bias-controlled multiplex PCR. Under the source paper's analysis protocol: The number of nucleated cells in each sample was estimated from the amplification of reference gene primers within the assay. To quantify the absolute abundance of each unique TCRbeta CDR3 rearrangement, sequence reads were collapsed and filtered. For each sample, productive Simpson clonality was calculated as the square root of Simpson's diversity index across productive rearrangements. TCRdb retrieved this table from immuneACCESS and kept in-frame rearrangements only. Not all clones are present; in checked studies, unresolved V genes account for under half, and no reason is known for the remainder. That table gives V, J and clone size, and the DNA gave D and trimming. For this sample the table gives about 260,000 clones, of which 88% were detected only once. The ten largest make up about 3% of the sample.

The germline V gene (reference sequence) sets CDR1 to SGHAT and CDR2 to FQDESV. From the cysteine through the phenylalanine, the CDR3 covers 15 amino acids. Only the CDR3 region is kept as DNA, spanning 45 bases read in frame from base 1. V loses 0 bases, J loses 5 bases, and the germline ends lie 13 bases apart. Enrolling through a virtual design, the prospective study's participants ranged in age from roughly 18 to 100 years and lived across roughly 23 United States geographic areas. In the prospective study, participants were assigned to cohorts based on the clinical history participants reported in a screening survey and a study questionnaire. ImmuneRACE Cohort 3 recovered participants were defined by two consecutive negative NP/OP PCR tests, healthcare professional clearance, or symptom resolution. In the prospective study, whole blood, serum and a nasopharyngeal or oropharyngeal swab were collected from each participant by mobile phlebotomists. Participants in the prospective study had the option to provide additional blood draws and questionnaires over a roughly 2-month period. Before DNA extraction, blood samples from the prospective study were shipped at room temperature or frozen.

With respect to this clone: Its cognate antigen has yet to be identified. No base-level quality is on record; no much larger clone is a single base apart.

The sequencing sample was made of PBMCs or T cells enriched from blood (not recorded which). The chain is assembled from TRBV11-1 and TRBJ1-1; the D segment could be TRBD1, given 6 matching bases. The source is a woman aged 45-60 years who had recovered from COVID-19. Read as DNA, the sequence is TGTGCCAGCAGCTTAGCGAGGGGGAGGGGAACTGAAGCTTTCTTT. The resulting protein is CASSLARGRGTEAFF.